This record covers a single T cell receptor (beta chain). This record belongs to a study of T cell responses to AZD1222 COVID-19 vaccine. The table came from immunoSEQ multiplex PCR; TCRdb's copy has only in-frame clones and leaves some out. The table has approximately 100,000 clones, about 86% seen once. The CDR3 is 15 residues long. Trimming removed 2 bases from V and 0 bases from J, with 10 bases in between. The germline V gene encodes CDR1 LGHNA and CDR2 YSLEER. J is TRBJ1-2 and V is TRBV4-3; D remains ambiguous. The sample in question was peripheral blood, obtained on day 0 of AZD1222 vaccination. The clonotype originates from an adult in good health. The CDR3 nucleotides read TGCGCCAGCAGCCAATCAGCGACAACTAACTATGGCTACACCTTC. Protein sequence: CASSQSATTNYGYTF.